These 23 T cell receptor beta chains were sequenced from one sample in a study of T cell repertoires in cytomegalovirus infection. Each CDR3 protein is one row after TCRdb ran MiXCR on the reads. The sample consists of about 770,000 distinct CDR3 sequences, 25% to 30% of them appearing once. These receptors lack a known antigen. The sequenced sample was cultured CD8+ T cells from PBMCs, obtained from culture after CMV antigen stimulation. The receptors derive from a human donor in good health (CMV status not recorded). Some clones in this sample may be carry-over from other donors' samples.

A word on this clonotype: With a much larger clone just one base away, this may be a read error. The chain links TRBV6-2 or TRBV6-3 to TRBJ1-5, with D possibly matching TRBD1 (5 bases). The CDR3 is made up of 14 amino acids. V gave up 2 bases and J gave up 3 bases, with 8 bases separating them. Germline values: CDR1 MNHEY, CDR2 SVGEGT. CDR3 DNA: TGTGCCAGCAGTTACGGGGACGCCAATCAGCCCCAGCATTTT. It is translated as CASSYGDANQPQHF.

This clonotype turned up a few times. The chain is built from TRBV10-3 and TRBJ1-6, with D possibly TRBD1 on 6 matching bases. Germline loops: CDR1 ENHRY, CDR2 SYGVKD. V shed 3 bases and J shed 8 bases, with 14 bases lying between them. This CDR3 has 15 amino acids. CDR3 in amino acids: CAISEPGHGYSPLHF. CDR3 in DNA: TGTGCCATCAGTGAACCGGGACACGGATATTCACCCCTCCACTTT.

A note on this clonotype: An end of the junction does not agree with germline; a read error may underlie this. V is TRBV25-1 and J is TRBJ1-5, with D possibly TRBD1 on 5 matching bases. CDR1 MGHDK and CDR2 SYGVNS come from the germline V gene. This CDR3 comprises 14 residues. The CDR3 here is CASSEWGGDQPQHF. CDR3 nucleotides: TGTGCCAGCAGCGAATGGGGAGGGGATCAGCCCCAGCATTTT.

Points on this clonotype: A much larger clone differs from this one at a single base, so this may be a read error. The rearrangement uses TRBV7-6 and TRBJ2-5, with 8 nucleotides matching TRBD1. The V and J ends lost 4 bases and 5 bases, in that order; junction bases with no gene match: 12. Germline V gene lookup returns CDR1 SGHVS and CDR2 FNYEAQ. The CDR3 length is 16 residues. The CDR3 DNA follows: TGTGCCAGCAGCTCGGGACAGGAGATCCTGAGGGAGACCCAGTACTTC. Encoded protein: CASSSGQEILRETQYF.

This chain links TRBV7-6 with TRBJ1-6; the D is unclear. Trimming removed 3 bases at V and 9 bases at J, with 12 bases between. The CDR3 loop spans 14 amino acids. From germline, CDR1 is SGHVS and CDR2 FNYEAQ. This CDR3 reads CASSFRLGASPLHF. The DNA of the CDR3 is TGTGCCAGCAGCTTTCGTCTGGGTGCTTCACCCCTCCACTTT.

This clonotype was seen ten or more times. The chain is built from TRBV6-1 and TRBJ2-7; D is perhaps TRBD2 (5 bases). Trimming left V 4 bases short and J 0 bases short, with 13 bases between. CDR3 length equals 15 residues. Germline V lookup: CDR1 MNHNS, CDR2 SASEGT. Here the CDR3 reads CASSVEVGSSYEQYF. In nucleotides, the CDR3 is TGTGCCAGCAGTGTTGAAGTAGGGAGCTCCTACGAGCAGTACTTC.

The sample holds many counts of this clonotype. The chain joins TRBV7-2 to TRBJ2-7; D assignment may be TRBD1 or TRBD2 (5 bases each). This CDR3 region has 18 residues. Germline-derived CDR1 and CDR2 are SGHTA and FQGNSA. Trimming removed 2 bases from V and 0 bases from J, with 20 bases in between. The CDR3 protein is CASSLKFMGVGPSYEQYF. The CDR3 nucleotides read TGTGCCAGCAGCTTAAAGTTTATGGGAGTGGGACCCTCCTACGAGCAGTACTTC.

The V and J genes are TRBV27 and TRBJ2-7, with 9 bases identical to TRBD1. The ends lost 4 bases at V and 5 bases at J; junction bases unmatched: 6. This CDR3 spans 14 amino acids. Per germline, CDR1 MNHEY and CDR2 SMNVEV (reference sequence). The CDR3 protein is CASSSTDRGHEQYV. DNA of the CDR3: TGTGCCAGCAGTTCCACGGACAGGGGCCACGAGCAGTACGTC.

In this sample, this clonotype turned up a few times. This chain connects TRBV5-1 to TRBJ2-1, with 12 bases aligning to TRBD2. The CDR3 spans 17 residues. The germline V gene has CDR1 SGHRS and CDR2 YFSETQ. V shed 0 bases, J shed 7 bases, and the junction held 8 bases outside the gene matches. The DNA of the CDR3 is TGCGCCAGCAGCTTGGTCGGGGCTAGCGGGGGGGAAAATGAGCAGTTCTTC. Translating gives CASSLVGASGGENEQFF.

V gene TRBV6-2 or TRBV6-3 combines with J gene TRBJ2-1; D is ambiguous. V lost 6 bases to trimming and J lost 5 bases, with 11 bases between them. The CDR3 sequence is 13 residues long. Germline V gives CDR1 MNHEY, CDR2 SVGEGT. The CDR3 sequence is CASSILTHNEQFF. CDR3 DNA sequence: TGTGCCAGCAGCATCCTAACTCACAATGAGCAGTTCTTC.

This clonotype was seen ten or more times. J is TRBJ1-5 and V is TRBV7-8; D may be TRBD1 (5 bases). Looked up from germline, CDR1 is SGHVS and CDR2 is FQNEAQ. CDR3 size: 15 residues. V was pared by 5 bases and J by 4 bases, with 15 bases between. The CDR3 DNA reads TGTGCCAGCAGCCTTACAGGCAACCAGAATCAGCCCCAGCATTTT. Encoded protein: CASSLTGNQNQPQHF.

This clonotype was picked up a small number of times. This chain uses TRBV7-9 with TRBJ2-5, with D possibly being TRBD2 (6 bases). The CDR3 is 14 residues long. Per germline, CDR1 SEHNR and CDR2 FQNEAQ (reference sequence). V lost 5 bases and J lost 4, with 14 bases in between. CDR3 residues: CASSAPMGGETQYF. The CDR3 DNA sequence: TGTGCCAGCAGCGCCCCTATGGGGGGAGAGACCCAGTACTTC.

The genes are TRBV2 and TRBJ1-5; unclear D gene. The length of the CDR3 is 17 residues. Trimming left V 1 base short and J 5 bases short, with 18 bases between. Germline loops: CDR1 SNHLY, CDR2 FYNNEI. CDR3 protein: CASSEEAHGFGDQPQHF. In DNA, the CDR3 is TGTGCCAGCAGTGAAGAGGCGCACGGGTTTGGGGATCAGCCCCAGCATTTT.

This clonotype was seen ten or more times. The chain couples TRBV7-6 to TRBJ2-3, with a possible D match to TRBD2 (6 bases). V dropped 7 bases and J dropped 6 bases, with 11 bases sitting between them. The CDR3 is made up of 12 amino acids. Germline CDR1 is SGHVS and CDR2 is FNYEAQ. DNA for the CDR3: TGTGCCAGCACCACGGGGGTGGATACGCAGTATTTT. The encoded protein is CASTTGVDTQYF.

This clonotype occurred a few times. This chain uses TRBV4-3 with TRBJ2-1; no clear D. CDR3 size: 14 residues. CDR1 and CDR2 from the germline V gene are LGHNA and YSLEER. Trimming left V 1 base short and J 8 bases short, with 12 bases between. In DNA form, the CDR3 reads TGCGCCAGCAGCCAAGTTTTTGGGTCGTATGAGCAGTTCTTC. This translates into CASSQVFGSYEQFF.

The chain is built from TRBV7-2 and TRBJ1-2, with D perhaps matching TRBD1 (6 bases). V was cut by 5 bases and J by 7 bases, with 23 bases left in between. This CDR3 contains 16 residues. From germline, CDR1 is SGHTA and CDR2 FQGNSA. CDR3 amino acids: CASSKGKHGTTPGYTF. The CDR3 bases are TGTGCCAGCAGCAAAGGGAAGCACGGGACAACCCCTGGCTACACCTTC.

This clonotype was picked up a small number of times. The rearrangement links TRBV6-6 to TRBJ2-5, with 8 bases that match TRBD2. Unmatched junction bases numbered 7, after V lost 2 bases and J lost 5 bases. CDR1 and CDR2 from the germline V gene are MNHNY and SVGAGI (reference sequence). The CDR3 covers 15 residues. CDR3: CASSYDRGGSETQYF. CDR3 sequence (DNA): TGTGCCAGCAGTTACGACCGGGGGGGGAGCGAGACCCAGTACTTC.

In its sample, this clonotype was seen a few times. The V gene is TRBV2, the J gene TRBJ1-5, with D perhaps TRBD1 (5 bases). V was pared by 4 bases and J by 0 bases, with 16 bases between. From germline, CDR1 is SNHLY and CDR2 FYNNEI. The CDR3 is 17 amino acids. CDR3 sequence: CASSGTPEQYSNQPQHF. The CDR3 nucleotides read TGTGCCAGCAGTGGGACACCGGAACAATATAGCAATCAGCCCCAGCATTTT.

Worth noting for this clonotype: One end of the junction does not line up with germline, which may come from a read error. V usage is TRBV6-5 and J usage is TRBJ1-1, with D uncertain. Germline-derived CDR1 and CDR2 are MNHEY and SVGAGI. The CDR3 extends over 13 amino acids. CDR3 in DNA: TGTGCCAGCAGTGCCAAGTTGAACACTGAAGCTTCCTTT. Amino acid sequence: CASSAKLNTEASF.

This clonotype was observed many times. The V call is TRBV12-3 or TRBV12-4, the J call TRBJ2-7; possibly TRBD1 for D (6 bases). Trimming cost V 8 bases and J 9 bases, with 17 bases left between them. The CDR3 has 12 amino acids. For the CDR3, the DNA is TGTGCCAGCGGCACAGGGTCGGTCGGGCAGTACGTC. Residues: CASGTGSVGQYV.

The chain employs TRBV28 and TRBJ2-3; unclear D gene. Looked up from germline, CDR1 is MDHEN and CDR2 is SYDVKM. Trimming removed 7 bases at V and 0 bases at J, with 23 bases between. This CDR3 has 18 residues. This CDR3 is CASTSGVNGIDSTDTQYF. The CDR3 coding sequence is TGTGCCAGCACCTCCGGAGTAAACGGAATTGATAGCACAGATACGCAGTATTTT.

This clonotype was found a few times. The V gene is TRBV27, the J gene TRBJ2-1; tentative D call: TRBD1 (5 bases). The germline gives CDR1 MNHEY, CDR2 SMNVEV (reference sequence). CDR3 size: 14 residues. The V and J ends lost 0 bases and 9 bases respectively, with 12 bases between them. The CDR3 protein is CASSLSRAPREQFF. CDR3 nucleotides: TGTGCCAGCAGTTTATCCAGGGCGCCCCGTGAGCAGTTCTTC.

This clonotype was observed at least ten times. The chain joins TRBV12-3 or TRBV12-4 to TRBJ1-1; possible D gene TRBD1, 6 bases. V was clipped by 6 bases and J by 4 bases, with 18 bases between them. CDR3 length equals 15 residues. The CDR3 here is CASSPSGGSGTEAFF. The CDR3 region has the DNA TGTGCCAGCAGCCCATCCGGGGGCTCGGGCACTGAAGCTTTCTTT.